This TCR beta chain appears in the sequencing data of a study of neurological immune-mediated disorders (dated 2019 in TCRdb). Some background on the complete study: Peripheral blood TCR-beta repertoires from patients with HTLV-I-associated myelopathy (HAM/TSP), patients with multiple sclerosis, and healthy controls were compared in the study using UMI-based sequencing. The cohort included approximately 68 subjects: about 15 with HAM/TSP, approximately 34 with multiple sclerosis, and around 20 healthy controls. Longitudinal samples, technical triplicates and paired sorted CD4+ and CD8+ T-cell subsets, alongside PBMC samples, were included among the roughly 96 TCR-beta libraries. General study outcomes and caveats: TCR clonal expansion was highest in HAM/TSP patients and lowest in MS patients, with MS patients falling below even healthy controls. No identical CDR3 amino acid sequences were shared among expanded clones across subjects, suggesting private TCR-beta repertoires in all groups.

CDR1 and CDR2, per the germline V gene, are SGHVS and FQNEAQ. The CDR3 starts with the cysteine, ends with the phenylalanine, and has 14 residues. The read is trimmed to its CDR3 DNA, 42 bases read in frame from base 1. V was cut back by 1 base and J by 5 bases, leaving a gap of 9 bases between them. The table lists this clonotype with many counts. The target of this receptor is not known. It has no much larger one-base neighbor in the sample; base qualities were not kept. To synthesize cDNA, template-switch 5'RACE was performed with a primer carrying a 10-nucleotide random unique molecular identifier so that each TCR transcript was tagged. Over 180 million TCR-beta sequences, covering 15-18 subjects, were produced in each sequencing run. The RNeasy kit was used for extraction of total RNA. Using the KAPA Real-time Library Amplification kit, TCR-beta VDJ regions were amplified with primers for the TCR constant region and the 5'RACE anchor. A first PCR added sample indexes and Illumina adaptors, after which a second PCR increased the library yield. After Ampure bead purification, the roughly 650 bp TCR product was size-selected on a 2% E-gel SizeSelection system. Library quality was checked on a Bioanalyzer, concentration was measured with Qubit, and libraries were quantified with the Kapa Library Quantification kit before pooling. Libraries were sequenced paired-end 2 x 150 bp on an Illumina HiSeq 2500. To increase sequence diversity, roughly 25-31% phiX was spiked into each library pool. For the original study's pipeline: Quality-filtered reads were processed with the UMI-based MiGEC pipeline, and over 75% of raw TCR sequences were removed by the MiGEC pipeline during error correction. IMGT germline references were used for aligning VDJ genes, and each clonotype was defined as a unique CDR3 amino acid sequence together with its V-J genes. Clonal expansion, Shannon diversity and CDR3 relatedness were evaluated with VDJtools (CalcPairwiseDistances, ClusterSamples), while phylogenetic trees were built in CLCbio workbench. Using coefficient-of-variation modelling across technical triplicates, the study counted a clone as expanded if it had at least 8 unique UMIs. In-frame beta chains were kept once TCRdb had trimmed the public reads at Q25 with fastp and called clones with MiXCR. Records with the same CDR3 protein are collapsed into one entry carrying the most frequent genes and DNA. The V and J calls and clone size come from TCRdb's table, not from the authors' own analysis. The sample has more than 9,000 distinct CDR3 sequences on record, roughly 21% of them singletons. The ten top clones hold about 50% of the sample.

TCR libraries for sorted subsets were made from 800,000 to 1,000,000 sorted CD4+ or CD8+ T cells. Peripheral blood was subjected to Ficoll-Hypaque density gradient centrifugation to isolate PBMCs, which were then cryopreserved in liquid nitrogen. Paired sorted CD4+ and CD8+ subsets came from healthy controls, HAM/TSP patients and MS patients. Recombination linked TRBV7-8 to TRBJ2-1; no confident D gene assignment can be made. The sequenced sample consisted of CD8+ T cells from blood. This receptor was taken from a woman aged 55-69 years with HTLV-1-associated myelopathy (HAM/TSP). CDR3 loop: CASSLEVPDNEQFF. The nucleotides read TGTGCCAGCAGCTTAGAAGTCCCGGACAATGAGCAGTTCTTC.